This passage covers 12 T cell receptor beta chains from one sample sequenced in a study of OX40 agonist ivuxolimab in advanced cancers. The table came from immunoSEQ multiplex PCR; TCRdb's copy has only in-frame clones and leaves some out. The sample lists about 34,000 clones, 83% seen once, with around a fifth in the top ten. The sample in question was CD4+ or CD8+ T cells sorted from blood, obtained in a trial of the OX40 agonist ivuxolimab. Every receptor here comes from an adult with an advanced solid tumor such as melanoma, head and neck, liver or kidney cancer.

The chain recombines TRBV10-3 with TRBJ2-7, with 7 bases fitting TRBD1. CDR3 size: 13 residues. Germline values: CDR1 ENHRY, CDR2 SYGVKD. V was clipped by 6 bases and J by 1 base; unmatched bases: 3. Written as DNA, the CDR3 is TGTGCCATCAGCCCACAGGGGTCCTACGAGCAGTACTTC. This translates into CAISPQGSYEQYF.

The rearrangement joins TRBV19 to TRBJ2-1; D may be TRBD1 (7 bases). Germline CDR1 and CDR2: LNHDA and SQIVND (reference sequence). The V end lost 3 bases, the J end lost 8 bases, and 17 bases lay between the germline ends. This CDR3 has 15 amino acids. The CDR3 DNA sequence: TGTGCCAGTAGTATTATTTTAACAGGGGAGGATGAGCAGTTCTTC. It encodes CASSIILTGEDEQFF.

As concerns this clone: This specimen includes other DNA sequences encoding the same CDR3. V gene TRBV19 combines with J gene TRBJ1-6; 8 nucleotides align to TRBD1. Germline V lookup: CDR1 LNHDA, CDR2 SQIVND (reference sequence). V lost 6 bases, J lost 9 bases, and 1 base stayed unmatched. The CDR3 loop spans 12 amino acids. CDR3 sequence: CASRDRGSPLHF. The CDR3 DNA follows: TGTGCCAGTAGAGACAGGGGTTCACCCCTCCACTTT.

The chain joins TRBV7-9 to TRBJ1-1; 8 bases agree with TRBD1. The CDR3 covers 15 residues. Looked up from germline, CDR1 is SEHNR and CDR2 is FQNEAQ (reference sequence). Unmatched junction bases numbered 11, after V lost 5 bases and J lost 6 bases. The CDR3 coding sequence is TGTGCCAGCAGCCAAGGACAGGGCGGTGTCCCTGAAGCTTTCTTT. Translation: CASSQGQGGVPEAFF.

This chain connects TRBV7-2 to TRBJ1-1; the D is unclear. Between the trimmed V and J ends, which lost 5 bases and 5 bases, there was a span of 12 bases. Germline assignment: CDR1 SGHTA and CDR2 FQGNSA. CDR3 length equals 13 residues. CDR3 DNA: TGTGCCAGCAGCCCACAGTACCAAACTGAAGCTTTCTTT. Its protein is CASSPQYQTEAFF.

The chain links TRBV14 to TRBJ1-1, with D tentatively TRBD1 (5 bases). CDR3 size: 17 residues. Germline CDR1 is SGHDN and CDR2 is FVKESK. V gave up 1 base and J gave up 0 bases, with 15 bases separating them. The CDR3 loop is CASSQGSYGHLNTEAFF. The CDR3 DNA follows: TGTGCCAGCAGCCAAGGTTCATATGGACACCTGAACACTGAAGCTTTCTTT.

This clone was found once. J is TRBJ2-1 and V is TRBV5-5, with D possibly being TRBD1 (6 bases). Trimming left V 4 bases short and J 3 bases short, with 17 bases between. The CDR3 runs 16 residues. Germline V gene lookup returns CDR1 SGHKS and CDR2 YYEKEE (reference sequence). This CDR3 is CASSQIPPDSYNEQFF. The DNA for the CDR3 is TGTGCCAGCAGCCAGATCCCCCCGGACAGCTACAATGAGCAGTTCTTC.

The rearrangement uses TRBV15 and TRBJ1-2; no clear D gene. The V end lost 0 bases, the J end lost 5 bases, and 7 bases lay between the germline ends. CDR1 and CDR2 from the germline V gene are LNHNV and YYDKDF (reference sequence). CDR3 size: 13 residues. As DNA, the CDR3 is TGTGCCACCAGCAGAGAAGGTTTTTATGGCTACACCTTC. Residues: CATSREGFYGYTF.

This chain links TRBV7-9 with TRBJ2-7; 13 bases fit TRBD2. Germline CDR1 is SEHNR and CDR2 is FQNEAQ (reference sequence). The V and J ends lost 5 bases and 0 bases, in that order; junction bases with no gene match: 4. The CDR3 contains 16 residues. The CDR3 loop reads CASSPGTSGNSYEQYF. The CDR3 DNA reads as TGTGCCAGCAGCCCCGGGACTAGCGGGAACTCCTACGAGCAGTACTTC.

The J gene is TRBJ2-1, the V gene TRBV15; D possibly corresponds to TRBD1 (5 bases). The V and J ends lost 4 bases and 4 bases respectively, with 8 bases between them. The CDR3 runs to 13 residues. Germline V gene sequence: CDR1 LNHNV, CDR2 YYDKDF (reference sequence). The CDR3 nucleotides read TGTGCCACCAGCACAGGGTTATACAATGAGCAGTTCTTC. Its translation: CATSTGLYNEQFF.

The chain links TRBV27 to TRBJ2-1, with 13 bases that match TRBD2. The CDR3 totals 16 residues. CDR1 MNHEY and CDR2 SMNVEV come from the germline V gene (reference sequence). The trim removed 5 bases at V and 2 bases at J, leaving 3 bases unmatched. The CDR3 protein is CASSLGLAGAYNEQFF. The CDR3 bases are TGTGCCAGCAGTCTAGGACTAGCGGGGGCCTACAATGAGCAGTTCTTC.

The chain couples TRBV10-1 to TRBJ2-3, with 14 positions matching TRBD2. Germline V CDR1 and CDR2: WNHNN, SYGVQD (reference sequence). Losses at the gene ends were 8 bases for V and 2 bases for J; bases not matched to a gene: 9. This CDR3 is built from 17 residues. The CDR3: CASGTSGSVTNTDTQYF. In DNA form, the CDR3 reads TGCGCCAGCGGGACTAGCGGGAGTGTTACTAACACAGATACGCAGTATTTT.